The 10 T cell receptor beta chains below all came from one sample that was sequenced in a study of regulatory T cells in long-lasting Graves disease. The time point here: newly diagnosed GD, antithyroid drugs for less than 3 months. PBMCs were the source of the RNA used for TCR sequencing. HTBI primers from iRepertoire and Arm-PCR of CDR3 regions yielded the TCR beta libraries. Each CDR3 protein is one row after TCRdb ran MiXCR on the multiplex PCR reads. This table holds 410,000 or so distinct CDR3 sequences, about 16% found once. This sample was also put to use in a study of T cells in Graves' hyperthyroidism and ophthalmopathy.

The sample consisted of peripheral blood mononuclear cells (PBMCs), taken at new diagnosis, from a patient treated with antithyroid drugs. The source is a woman aged 25 to 39 with Graves disease.

A note on this clonotype: Possible read error: a much larger clone is one base away. The J gene is TRBJ2-1, the V gene TRBV15, with 12 bases matching TRBD2. CDR1 and CDR2 (germline): LNHNV, YYDKDF (reference sequence). The CDR3 is made up of 15 amino acids. CDR3 in amino acids: CATSRTSGSYNKQFF. DNA of the CDR3: TGTGCCACCAGCAGGACTAGCGGGAGTTACAATAAGCAGTTCTTC.

This clonotype was detected ten times or more. The junction shows a germline mismatch at one end, possibly a read error. The V call is TRBV7-7, the J call TRBJ1-1; D gene ambiguous. The germline V gene encodes CDR1 SSHAT and CDR2 FNYEAQ (reference sequence). This CDR3 is 13 amino acids long. The CDR3 nucleotides read TGTGCTAGCAGTCGTGACATGAACACTGAAGCTTTCTTT. This gives the protein CASSRDMNTEAFF.

This clonotype showed up just a few times. The chain uses TRBV2 and TRBJ2-7; D possibly uses TRBD1 or TRBD2 (5 bases each). CDR1 is SNHLY, CDR2 FYNNEI, per germline. Trimming stripped 6 bases from V and 4 bases from J, with 19 bases between. The CDR3 is 15 residues long. The CDR3 loop is CASSPRDLPWYEQYF. The CDR3 coding sequence is TGTGCCAGCAGCCCAAGGGACCTACCCTGGTACGAGCAGTACTTC.

In its sample, this clonotype was seen many times. This chain links TRBV2 with TRBJ2-3; D call uncertain. V dropped 7 bases and J dropped 0 bases, with 14 bases sitting between them. The CDR3 length is 15 residues. Germline CDR1 is SNHLY and CDR2 is FYNNEI. CDR3 nucleotide sequence: TGTGCCAGCACAAAAAAGGTGACTAGCACAGATACGCAGTATTTT. It yields the protein CASTKKVTSTDTQYF. The full variable domain, with the rest looked up from reference TRBV2 and TRBJ2-3, is EPEVTQTPSHQVTQMGQEVILRCVPISNHLYFYWYRQILGQKVEFLVSFYNNEISEKSEIFDDQFSVERPDGSNFTLKIRSTKLEDSAMYFCASTKKVTSTDTQYFGPGTRLTVL.

This clonotype was seen a few times. The chain links TRBV19 to TRBJ2-3, with 10 positions matching TRBD2. The CDR3 contains 15 residues. The J segment lost 2 bases and the V segment lost 4 bases, leaving 3 bases of the junction unmatched. Germline loops: CDR1 LNHDA, CDR2 SQIVND (reference sequence). This chain's CDR3 is CASSSGLADTDTQYF. The CDR3 region has the DNA TGTGCCAGTAGTAGCGGACTAGCGGACACAGATACGCAGTATTTT. Looking up the rest from reference TRBV19 and TRBJ2-3 gives the full variable domain: DGGITQSPKYLFRKEGQNVTLSCEQNLNHDAMYWYRQDPGQGLRLIYYSQIVNDFQKGDIAEGYSVSREKKESFPLTVTSAQKNPTAFYLCASSSGLADTDTQYFGPGTRLTVL.

The table lists this clonotype with many counts. This chain connects TRBV11-2 to TRBJ2-1, with D unclear. The germline V gene encodes CDR1 SGHAT and CDR2 FQNNGV. The V gene lost 1 base and the J gene lost 2 bases, with 15 bases spanning the gap. The CDR3 has 17 amino acids. In DNA form, the CDR3 reads TGTGCCAGCAGCTTAGGTCAATATCGAGCACCCTACAATGAGCAGTTCTTC. Encoded protein: CASSLGQYRAPYNEQFF.

This clonotype was detected ten times or more. The chain uses TRBV28 and TRBJ1-5, with 7 bases lining up with TRBD1. CDR1 and CDR2 from the germline V gene are MDHEN and SYDVKM. The ends lost 6 bases at V and 2 bases at J; junction bases unmatched: 13. The CDR3 covers 17 residues. The CDR3 DNA reads as TGTGCCAGCAGCCCAGCAAGACAGGGAGATGGCAATCAGCCCCAGCATTTT. Translated, it gives CASSPARQGDGNQPQHF.

The table lists this clonotype with a few counts. The gene calls are TRBV19 and TRBJ2-1; 7 bases are shared with TRBD2. With 5 bases clipped from V and 3 bases from J, the junction kept 10 bases outside the gene matches. This CDR3 has 16 residues. The germline V gene has CDR1 LNHDA and CDR2 SQIVND (reference sequence). The CDR3 spells CASSPDRLARYNEQFF. Here the CDR3 DNA reads TGTGCCAGTAGTCCCGACCGACTAGCCCGCTACAATGAGCAGTTCTTC.

A few counts support this clonotype. The chain combines TRBV3-1 with TRBJ1-2; a weak D match, TRBD1 (5 bases). The V gene lost 2 bases and the J gene lost 0 bases, with 16 bases spanning the gap. This CDR3 has 17 residues. The germline CDR1 and CDR2 sequences are LGHDT and YNNKEL (reference sequence). CDR3 loop: CASSQTPGLRTNYGYTF. CDR3 nucleotides: TGTGCCAGCAGCCAAACCCCGGGACTGAGAACTAACTATGGCTACACCTTC.

This clonotype was detected a few times. The V and J genes are TRBV12-3 or TRBV12-4 and TRBJ1-5, with D perhaps matching TRBD1 (5 bases). Trimming left V 5 bases short and J 2 bases short, with 10 bases between. CDR3 length: 14 amino acids. This CDR3 is CASSRDWGNQPQHF. CDR3 in DNA: TGTGCCAGCAGTCGGGACTGGGGCAATCAGCCCCAGCATTTT.